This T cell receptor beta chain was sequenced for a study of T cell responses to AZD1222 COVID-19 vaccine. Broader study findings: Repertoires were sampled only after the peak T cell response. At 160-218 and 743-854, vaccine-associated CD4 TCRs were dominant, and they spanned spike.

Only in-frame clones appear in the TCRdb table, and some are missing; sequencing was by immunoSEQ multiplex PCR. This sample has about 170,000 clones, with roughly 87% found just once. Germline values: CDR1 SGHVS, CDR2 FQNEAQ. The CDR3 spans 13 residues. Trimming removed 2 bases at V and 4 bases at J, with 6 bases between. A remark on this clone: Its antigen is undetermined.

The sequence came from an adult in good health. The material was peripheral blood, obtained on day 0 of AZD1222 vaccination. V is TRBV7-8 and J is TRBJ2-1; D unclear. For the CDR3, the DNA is TGTGCCAGCAGCTTAAACCAGTACAATGAGCAGTTCTTC. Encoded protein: CASSLNQYNEQFF.